Listed below are T cell receptor beta chains from one sample, sequenced in a study of blood T cell repertoires in COVID-19. TCRdb's table, derived via immunoSEQ multiplex PCR, lists solely in-frame clones and lacks some. The sample includes approximately 250,000 clones, approximately 88% of them seen just once. Sequencing was performed on PBMCs or T cells enriched from blood (not recorded which). These receptors came from a woman aged 40 to 50 with acute COVID-19. Each CDR3 is given with its conserved first and last residue. Each record gives: clone size, V gene, CDR3 length, D gene, J gene, CDR3 DNA, CDR3 protein. The D gene is left open where the match is weak. Expanded clones are given a class, and other clones once, few, many or no size at all.

>.|TRBV27|18|TRBD2|TRBJ2-1
TGTGCCAGCACCTGGGGGACTAGCGTCCAGAGCTCCTACAATGAGCAGTTCTTC
CASTWGTSVQSSYNEQFF
>.|TRBV2|13|.|TRBJ2-5
TGTGCCAGCAGTGTGGGAGAACAAGAGACCCAGTACTTC
CASSVGEQETQYF
>.|TRBV4-3|13|.|TRBJ2-4
TGCGCCAGCAGCCAAGTCATAGGGGCGAATGGGTACTTC
CASSQVIGANGYF
>.|TRBV6-1|13|TRBD1|TRBJ1-2
TGTGCCAGCAGTGAAAACAGGGGGTATGGCTACACCTTC
CASSENRGYGYTF
>.|TRBV7-8|14|.|TRBJ1-6
TGTGCCAGCAGCCAGTCTGCAGGGAATTCACCCCTCCACTTT
CASSQSAGNSPLHF
>.|TRBV5-1|16|TRBD2|TRBJ2-3
TGCGCCAGTCGCTGGTTAGCGGGAGGTAGCACAGATACGCAGTATTTT
CASRWLAGGSTDTQYF
>.|TRBV24-1|12|.|TRBJ1-2
TGTGCCACCAGTATACACGACTCAGGCTACACCTTC
CATSIHDSGYTF
>.|TRBV28|13|.|TRBJ1-1
TGTGCCAGCAGGGGGCCAAAGAACACTGAAGCTTTCTTT
CASRGPKNTEAFF
>.|TRBV19|14|.|TRBJ1-1
TGTGCCAGTAGTATAGAACGGAGGAACACTGAAGCTTTCTTT
CASSIERRNTEAFF
>once|TRBV24-1|13|TRBD2|TRBJ2-1
TGTGCCACCGCTAGCGGGAGGTTTAATGAGCAGTTCTTC
CATASGRFNEQFF
>.|TRBV3-1/TRBV3-2|14|TRBD1|TRBJ1-2
TGTGCCAGCAGCCAAGGGGCAGGGGGCCGCCGCTACACCTTC
CASSQGAGGRRYTF
>.|TRBV27|15|.|TRBJ2-1
TGTGCCAGCAGTTTATCCCGGAATGCGGGAAATGAGCAGTTCTTC
CASSLSRNAGNEQFF
>.|TRBV18|16|TRBD1|TRBJ2-7
TGTGCCAGCTCACCGAGAGGACAGGGATTGGCCTACGAGCAGTACTTC
CASSPRGQGLAYEQYF
>few|TRBV6-5|15|.|TRBJ2-2
TGTGCCAGCGGACACAGCCCAACGAACACCGGGGAGCTGTTTTTT
CASGHSPTNTGELFF
>.|TRBV9|15|TRBD2|TRBJ2-7
TGTGCCAGCAGCGTAGACCCGGGGGGCTCCTACGAGCAGTACTTC
CASSVDPGGSYEQYF
>.|TRBV4-1|18|.|TRBJ1-5
TGCGCCAGCAGCCACGGTGGCGCCGGGGGGGTGATCGATCAGCCCCAGCATTTT
CASSHGGAGGVIDQPQHF
>.|TRBV13|15|.|TRBJ2-3
TGTGCCAGCAGCCCGACCGGGGGTCGGACAGATACGCAGTATTTT
CASSPTGGRTDTQYF
>few|TRBV3-1/TRBV3-2|13|.|TRBJ1-1
TGTGCCAGCAGGCTCGGACAGATCGGTGAAGCTTTCTTT
CASRLGQIGEAFF
>.|TRBV6-5|15|.|TRBJ2-7
TGTGCCAGCAGCCAACAGGGAGCCACGATAAACGAGCAGTACTTC
CASSQQGATINEQYF
>.|TRBV6-5|13|.|TRBJ1-1
TGTGCCAGCAATGGGGGTCGGGGGACTGAAGCTTTCTTT
CASNGGRGTEAFF
>.|TRBV9|18|TRBD2|TRBJ2-5
TGTGCCAGCAGCGTGGGACTAGCGGGAGGACCAAGCCAAGAGACCCAGTACTTC
CASSVGLAGGPSQETQYF
>.|TRBV9|14|.|TRBJ2-3
TGTGCCAGCAGCCTCTCTCAGGGGACAGATACGCAGTATTTT
CASSLSQGTDTQYF
>.|TRBV12-3/TRBV12-4|12|TRBD1|TRBJ1-4
TGTGCCAGCAGTCAAAGGACAGGCGTACTGTTTTTT
CASSQRTGVLFF
>.|TRBV11-3|13|.|TRBJ2-1
TGTGCCAGCACTTTGATTAGTGGCAATGAGCAGTTCTTC
CASTLISGNEQFF
>.|TRBV29-1|14|TRBD1|TRBJ2-2
TGCAGCGCCACCGGGACAGGGGGCCACGGGGAGCTGTTTTTT
CSATGTGGHGELFF
>.|TRBV6-6|14|TRBD1|TRBJ2-2
TGTGCCAGCAGGCCGGGACAGGGCTCCGGGGAGCTGTTTTTT
CASRPGQGSGELFF